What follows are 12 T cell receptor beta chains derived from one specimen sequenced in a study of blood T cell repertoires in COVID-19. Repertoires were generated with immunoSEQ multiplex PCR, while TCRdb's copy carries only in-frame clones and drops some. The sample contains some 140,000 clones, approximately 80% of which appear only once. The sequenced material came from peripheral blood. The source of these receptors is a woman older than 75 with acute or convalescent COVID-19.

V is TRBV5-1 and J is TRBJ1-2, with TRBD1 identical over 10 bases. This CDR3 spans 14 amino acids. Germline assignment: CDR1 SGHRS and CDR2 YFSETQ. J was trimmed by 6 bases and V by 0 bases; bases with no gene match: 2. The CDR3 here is CASSLGDRGNGYTF. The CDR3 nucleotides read TGCGCCAGCAGCTTGGGGGACAGGGGCAATGGCTACACCTTC.

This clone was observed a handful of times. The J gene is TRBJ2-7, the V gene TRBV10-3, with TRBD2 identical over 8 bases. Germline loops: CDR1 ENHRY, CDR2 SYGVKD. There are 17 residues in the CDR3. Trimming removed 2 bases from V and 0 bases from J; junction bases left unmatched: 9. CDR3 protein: CAISERIALAVSYEQYF. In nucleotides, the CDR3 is TGTGCCATCAGTGAGCGTATAGCACTAGCGGTCTCCTACGAGCAGTACTTC.

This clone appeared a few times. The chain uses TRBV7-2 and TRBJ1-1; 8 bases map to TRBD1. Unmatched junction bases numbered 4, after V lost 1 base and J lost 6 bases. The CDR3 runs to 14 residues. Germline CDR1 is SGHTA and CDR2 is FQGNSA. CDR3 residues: CASSLDRGSAEAFF. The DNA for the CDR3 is TGTGCCAGCAGCTTAGACAGGGGGTCTGCTGAAGCTTTCTTT.

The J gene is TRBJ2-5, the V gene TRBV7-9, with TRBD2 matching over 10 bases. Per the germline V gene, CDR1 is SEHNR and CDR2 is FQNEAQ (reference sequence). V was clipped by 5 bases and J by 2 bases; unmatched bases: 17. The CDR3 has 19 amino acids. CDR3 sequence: CASSLRIRASGRSQETQYF. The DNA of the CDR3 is TGTGCCAGCAGCCTAAGGATTCGGGCTAGCGGGAGAAGTCAAGAGACCCAGTACTTC.

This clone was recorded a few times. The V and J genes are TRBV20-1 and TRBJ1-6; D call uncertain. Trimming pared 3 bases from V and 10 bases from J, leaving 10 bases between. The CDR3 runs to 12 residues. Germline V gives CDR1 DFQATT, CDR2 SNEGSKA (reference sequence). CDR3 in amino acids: CSASPPRSPLHF. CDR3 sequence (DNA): TGCAGTGCTAGTCCGCCGAGGTCACCCCTCCACTTT.

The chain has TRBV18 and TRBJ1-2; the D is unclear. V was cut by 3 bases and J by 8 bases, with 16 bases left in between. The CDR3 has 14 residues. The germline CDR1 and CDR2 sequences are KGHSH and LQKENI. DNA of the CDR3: TGTGCCAGCTCACCCCTCGGGGAAGTGAGCGGCTACACCTTC. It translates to CASSPLGEVSGYTF.

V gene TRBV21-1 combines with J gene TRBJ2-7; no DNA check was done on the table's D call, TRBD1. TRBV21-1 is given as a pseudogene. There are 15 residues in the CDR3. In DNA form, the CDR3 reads TGTGCCAGCAGCAAAGCCGACAGGGTGTCGGACGAGCAGTACTTC. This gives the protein CASSKADRVSDEQYF.

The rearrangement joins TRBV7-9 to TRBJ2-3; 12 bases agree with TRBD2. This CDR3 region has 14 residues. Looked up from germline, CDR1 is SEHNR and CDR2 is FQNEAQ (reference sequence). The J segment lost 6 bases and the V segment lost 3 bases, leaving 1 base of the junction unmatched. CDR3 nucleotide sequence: TGTGCCAGCAGCTTGGGACTAGCGGGCGATACGCAGTATTTT. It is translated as CASSLGLAGDTQYF. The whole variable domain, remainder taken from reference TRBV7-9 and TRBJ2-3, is DTGVSQNPRHKITKRGQNVTFRCDPISEHNRLYWYRQTLGQGPEFLTYFQNEAQLEKSRLLSDRFSAERPKGSFSTLEIQRTEQGDSAMYLCASSLGLAGDTQYFGPGTRLTVL.

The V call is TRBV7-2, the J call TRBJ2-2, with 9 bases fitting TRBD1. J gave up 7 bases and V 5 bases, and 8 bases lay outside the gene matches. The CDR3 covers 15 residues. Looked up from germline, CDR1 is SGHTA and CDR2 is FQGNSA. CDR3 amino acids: CASSPTGGAVGELFF. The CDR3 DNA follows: TGTGCCAGCAGCCCAACAGGGGGCGCGGTCGGGGAGCTGTTTTTT.

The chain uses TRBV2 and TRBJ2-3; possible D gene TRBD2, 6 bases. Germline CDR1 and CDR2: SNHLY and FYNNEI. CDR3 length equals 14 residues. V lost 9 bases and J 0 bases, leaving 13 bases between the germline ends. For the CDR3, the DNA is TGTGCCAGTCCGCGGGACCTAAGCACAGATACGCAGTATTTT. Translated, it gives CASPRDLSTDTQYF.

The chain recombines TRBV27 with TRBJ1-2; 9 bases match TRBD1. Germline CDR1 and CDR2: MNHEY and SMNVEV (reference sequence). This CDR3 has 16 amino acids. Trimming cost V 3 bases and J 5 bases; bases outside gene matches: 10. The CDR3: CASSFSIPGQGYGYTF. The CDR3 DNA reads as TGTGCCAGCAGTTTCTCGATCCCGGGACAGGGATATGGCTACACCTTC.

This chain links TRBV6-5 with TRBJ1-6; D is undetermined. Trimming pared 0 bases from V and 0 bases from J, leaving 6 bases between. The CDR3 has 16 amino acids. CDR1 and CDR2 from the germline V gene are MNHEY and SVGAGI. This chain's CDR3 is CASSYSSSSYNSPLHF. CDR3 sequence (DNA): TGTGCCAGCAGTTACTCTTCGAGCTCCTATAATTCACCCCTCCACTTT.